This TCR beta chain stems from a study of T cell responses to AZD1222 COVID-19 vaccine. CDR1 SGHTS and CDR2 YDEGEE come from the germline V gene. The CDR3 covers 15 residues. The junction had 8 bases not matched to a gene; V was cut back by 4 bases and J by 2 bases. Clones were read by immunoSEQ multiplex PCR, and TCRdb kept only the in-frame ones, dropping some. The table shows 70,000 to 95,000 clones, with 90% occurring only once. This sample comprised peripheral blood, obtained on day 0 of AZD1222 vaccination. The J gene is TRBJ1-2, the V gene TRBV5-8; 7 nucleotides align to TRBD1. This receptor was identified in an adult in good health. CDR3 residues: CASSTRDRKNYGYTF. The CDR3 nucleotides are TGTGCCAGCAGCACGCGGGACAGAAAAAACTATGGCTACACCTTC.